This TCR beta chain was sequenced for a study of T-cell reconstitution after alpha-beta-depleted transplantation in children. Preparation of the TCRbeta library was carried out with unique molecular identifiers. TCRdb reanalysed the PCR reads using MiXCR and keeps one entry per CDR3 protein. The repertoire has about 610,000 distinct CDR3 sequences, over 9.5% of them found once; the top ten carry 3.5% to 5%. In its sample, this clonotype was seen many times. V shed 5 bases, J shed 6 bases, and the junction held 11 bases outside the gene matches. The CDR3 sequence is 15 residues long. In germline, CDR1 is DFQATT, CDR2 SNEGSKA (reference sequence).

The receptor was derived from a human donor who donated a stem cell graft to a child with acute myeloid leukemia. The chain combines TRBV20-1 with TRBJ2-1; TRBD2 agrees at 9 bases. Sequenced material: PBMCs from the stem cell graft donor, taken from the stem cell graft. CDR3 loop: CSAGLAGGVGNEQFF. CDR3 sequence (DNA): TGCAGTGCTGGTTTGGCGGGAGGGGTGGGCAATGAGCAGTTCTTC.